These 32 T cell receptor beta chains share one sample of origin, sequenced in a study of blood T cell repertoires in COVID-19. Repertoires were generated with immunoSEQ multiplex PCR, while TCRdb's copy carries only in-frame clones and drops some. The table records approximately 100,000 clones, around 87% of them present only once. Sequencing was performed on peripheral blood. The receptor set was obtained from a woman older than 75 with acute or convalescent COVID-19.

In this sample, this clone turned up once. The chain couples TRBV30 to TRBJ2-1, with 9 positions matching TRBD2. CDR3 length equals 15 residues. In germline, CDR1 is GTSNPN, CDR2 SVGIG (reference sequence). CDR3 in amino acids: CALRGGLVGYNEQFF. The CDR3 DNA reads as TGTGCATTGCGGGGGGGCCTAGTAGGCTACAATGAGCAGTTCTTC.

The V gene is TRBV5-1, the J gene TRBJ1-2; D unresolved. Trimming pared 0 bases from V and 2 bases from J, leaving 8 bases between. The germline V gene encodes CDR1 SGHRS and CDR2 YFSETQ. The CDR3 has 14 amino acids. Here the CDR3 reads CASSLADGNYGYTF. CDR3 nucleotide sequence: TGCGCCAGCAGCTTGGCCGACGGGAACTATGGCTACACCTTC.

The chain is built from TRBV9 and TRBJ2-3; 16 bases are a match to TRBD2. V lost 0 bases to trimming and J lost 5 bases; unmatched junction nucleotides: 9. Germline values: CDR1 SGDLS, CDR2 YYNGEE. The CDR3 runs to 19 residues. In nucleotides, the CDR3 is TGTGCCAGCAGCGTAGCCCCGGGACTAGCGGGGGGGGAGGGAGATACGCAGTATTTT. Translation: CASSVAPGLAGGEGDTQYF. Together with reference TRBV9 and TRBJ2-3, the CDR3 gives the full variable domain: DSGVTQTPKHLITATGQRVTLRCSPRSGDLSVYWYQQSLDQGLQFLIQYYNGEERAKGNILERFSAQQFPDLHSELNLSSLELGDSALYFCASSVAPGLAGGEGDTQYFGPGTRLTVL.

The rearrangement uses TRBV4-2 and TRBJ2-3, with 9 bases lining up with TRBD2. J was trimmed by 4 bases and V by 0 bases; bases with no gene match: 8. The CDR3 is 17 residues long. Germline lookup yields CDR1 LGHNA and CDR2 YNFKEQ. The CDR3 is CASSQDSGGGEADTQYF. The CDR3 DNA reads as TGTGCCAGCAGCCAAGATTCTGGCGGGGGGGAGGCAGATACGCAGTATTTT.

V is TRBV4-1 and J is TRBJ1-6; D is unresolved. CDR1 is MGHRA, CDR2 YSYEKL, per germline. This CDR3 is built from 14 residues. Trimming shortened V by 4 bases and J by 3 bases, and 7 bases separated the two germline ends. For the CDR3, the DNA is TGCGCCAGCAGCCCACAGCTCTATAATTCACCCCTCCACTTT. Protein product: CASSPQLYNSPLHF.

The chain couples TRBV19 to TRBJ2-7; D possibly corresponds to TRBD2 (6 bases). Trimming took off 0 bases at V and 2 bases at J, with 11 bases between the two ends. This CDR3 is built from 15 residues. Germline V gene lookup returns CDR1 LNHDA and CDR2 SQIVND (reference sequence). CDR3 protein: CASSIEWRGPYEQYF. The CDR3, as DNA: TGTGCCAGTAGTATAGAGTGGCGGGGCCCCTACGAGCAGTACTTC.

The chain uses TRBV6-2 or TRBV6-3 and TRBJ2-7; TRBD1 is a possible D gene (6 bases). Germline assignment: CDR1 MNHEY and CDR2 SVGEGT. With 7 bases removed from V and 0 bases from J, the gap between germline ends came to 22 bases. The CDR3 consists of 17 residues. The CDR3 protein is CASTPPLEGVISYEQYF. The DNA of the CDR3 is TGTGCCAGCACCCCTCCCCTCGAGGGGGTAATCTCCTACGAGCAGTACTTC.

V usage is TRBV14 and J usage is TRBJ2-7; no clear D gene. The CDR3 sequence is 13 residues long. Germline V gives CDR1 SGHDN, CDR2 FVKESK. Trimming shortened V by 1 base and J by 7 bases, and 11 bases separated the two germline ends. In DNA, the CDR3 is TGTGCCAGCAGCCAAGGGGCCAGATGGGAGCAGTACTTC. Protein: CASSQGARWEQYF.

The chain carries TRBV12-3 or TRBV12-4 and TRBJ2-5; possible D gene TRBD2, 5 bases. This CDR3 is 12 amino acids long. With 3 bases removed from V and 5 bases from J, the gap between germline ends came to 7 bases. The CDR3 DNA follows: TGTGCCAGCAGTTTGGAGGTTGAGACCCAGTACTTC. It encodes CASSLEVETQYF.

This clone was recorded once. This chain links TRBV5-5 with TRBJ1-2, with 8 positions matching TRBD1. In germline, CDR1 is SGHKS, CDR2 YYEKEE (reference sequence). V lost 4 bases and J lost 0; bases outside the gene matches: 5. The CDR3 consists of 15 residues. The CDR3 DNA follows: TGTGCCAGCAGCGAGGACAGGGTAGCTAACTATGGCTACACCTTC. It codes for CASSEDRVANYGYTF.

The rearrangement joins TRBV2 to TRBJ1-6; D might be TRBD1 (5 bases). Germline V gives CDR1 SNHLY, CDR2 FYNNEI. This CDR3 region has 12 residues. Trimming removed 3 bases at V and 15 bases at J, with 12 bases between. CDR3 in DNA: TGTGCCAGCAGTGATCCCGCAGGGCACCTCCACTTT. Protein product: CASSDPAGHLHF.

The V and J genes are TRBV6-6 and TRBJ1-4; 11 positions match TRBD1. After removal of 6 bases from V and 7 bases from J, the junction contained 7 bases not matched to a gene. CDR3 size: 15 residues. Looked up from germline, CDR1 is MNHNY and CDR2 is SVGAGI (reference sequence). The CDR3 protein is CASSRTGGKGEKLFF. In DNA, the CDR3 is TGTGCCAGCAGCAGGACAGGGGGCAAGGGTGAAAAACTGTTTTTT.

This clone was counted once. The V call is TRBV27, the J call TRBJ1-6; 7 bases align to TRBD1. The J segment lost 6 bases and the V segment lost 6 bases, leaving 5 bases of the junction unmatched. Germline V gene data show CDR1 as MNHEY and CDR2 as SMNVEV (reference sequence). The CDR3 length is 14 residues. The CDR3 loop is CASRTGTANSPLHF. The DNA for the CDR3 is TGTGCCAGCAGAACCGGGACAGCTAATTCACCCCTCCACTTT.

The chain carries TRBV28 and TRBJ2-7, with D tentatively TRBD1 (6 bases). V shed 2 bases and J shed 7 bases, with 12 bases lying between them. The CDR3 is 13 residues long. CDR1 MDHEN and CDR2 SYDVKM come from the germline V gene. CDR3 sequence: CASSLPGAREQYF. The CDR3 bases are TGTGCCAGCAGTTTACCAGGGGCGAGAGAGCAGTACTTC. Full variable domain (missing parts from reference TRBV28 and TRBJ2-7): DVKVTQSSRYLVKRTGEKVFLECVQDMDHENMFWYRQDPGLGLRLIYFSYDVKMKEKGDIPEGYSVSREKKERFSLILESASTNQTSMYLCASSLPGAREQYFGPGTRLTVT.

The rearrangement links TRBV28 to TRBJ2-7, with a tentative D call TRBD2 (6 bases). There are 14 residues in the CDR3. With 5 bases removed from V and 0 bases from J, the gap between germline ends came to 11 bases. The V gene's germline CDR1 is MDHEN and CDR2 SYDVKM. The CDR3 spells CASSPRDFSYEQYF. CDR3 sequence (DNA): TGTGCCAGCAGTCCTCGGGACTTCTCCTACGAGCAGTACTTC.

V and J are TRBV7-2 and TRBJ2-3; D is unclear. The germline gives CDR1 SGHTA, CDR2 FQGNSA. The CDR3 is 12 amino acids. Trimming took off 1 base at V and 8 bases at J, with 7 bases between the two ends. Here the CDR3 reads CASSLEVGTQYF. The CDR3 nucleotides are TGTGCCAGCAGCTTAGAAGTCGGTACGCAGTATTTT.

The CDR3 sequence: CASSSTISYEQYF. For the CDR3, the DNA is TGCGCCAGCAGCTCTACTATTTCCTACGAGCAGTACTTC. The chain has TRBV4-1 and TRBJ2-7; D remains ambiguous. V lost 5 bases to trimming and J lost 1 base, with 9 bases between them. The CDR3 is 13 residues long. Germline loops: CDR1 MGHRA, CDR2 YSYEKL.

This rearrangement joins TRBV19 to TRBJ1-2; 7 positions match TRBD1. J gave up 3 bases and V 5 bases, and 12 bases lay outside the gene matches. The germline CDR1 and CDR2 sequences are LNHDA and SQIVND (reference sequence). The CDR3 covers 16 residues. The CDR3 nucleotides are TGTGCCAGTAGTGCGGCCCGGGACAGCGACTACTATGGCTACACCTTC. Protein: CASSAARDSDYYGYTF.

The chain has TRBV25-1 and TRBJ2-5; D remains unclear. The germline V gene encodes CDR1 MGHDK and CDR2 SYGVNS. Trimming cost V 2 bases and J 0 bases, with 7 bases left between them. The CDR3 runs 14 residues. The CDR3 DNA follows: TGTGCCAGCAGTGAAGGGCAGCACCAAGAGACCCAGTACTTC. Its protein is CASSEGQHQETQYF.

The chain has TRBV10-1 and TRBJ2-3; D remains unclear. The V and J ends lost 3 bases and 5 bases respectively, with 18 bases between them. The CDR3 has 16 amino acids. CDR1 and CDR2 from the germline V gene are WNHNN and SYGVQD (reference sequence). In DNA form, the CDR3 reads TGCGCCAGCAGTGAAAGTACGGCACAGTCCCTAGATACGCAGTATTTT. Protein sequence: CASSESTAQSLDTQYF.

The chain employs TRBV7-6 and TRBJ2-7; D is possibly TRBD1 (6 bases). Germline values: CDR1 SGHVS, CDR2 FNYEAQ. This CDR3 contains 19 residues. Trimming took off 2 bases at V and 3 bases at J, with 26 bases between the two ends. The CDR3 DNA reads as TGTGCCAGCAGCTTACGCCTGACAGGACGAGCCTTAGGGATCTACGAGCAGTACTTC. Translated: CASSLRLTGRALGIYEQYF.

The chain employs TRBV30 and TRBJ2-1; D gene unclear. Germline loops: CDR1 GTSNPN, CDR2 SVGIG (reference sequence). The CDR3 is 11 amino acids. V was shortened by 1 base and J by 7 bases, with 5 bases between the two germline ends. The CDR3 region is CAWSDLNEQFF. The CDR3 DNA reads TGTGCCTGGAGTGACTTAAATGAGCAGTTCTTC.

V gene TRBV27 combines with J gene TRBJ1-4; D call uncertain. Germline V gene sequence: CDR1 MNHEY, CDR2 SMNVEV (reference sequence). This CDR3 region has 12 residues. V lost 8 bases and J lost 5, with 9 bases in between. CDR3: CASARLNEKLFF. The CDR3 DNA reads TGTGCCAGCGCCCGGTTAAATGAAAAACTGTTTTTT. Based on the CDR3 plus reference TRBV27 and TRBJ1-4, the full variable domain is EAQVTQNPRYLITVTGKKLTVTCSQNMNHEYMSWYRQDPGLGLRQIYYSMNVEVTDKGDVPEGYKVSRKEKRNFPLILESPSPNQTSLYFCASARLNEKLFFGSGTQLSVL.

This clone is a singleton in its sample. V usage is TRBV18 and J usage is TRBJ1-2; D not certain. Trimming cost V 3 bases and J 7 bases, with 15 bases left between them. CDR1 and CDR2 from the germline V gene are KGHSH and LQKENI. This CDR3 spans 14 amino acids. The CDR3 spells CASSPLEASSGYTF. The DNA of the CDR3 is TGTGCCAGCTCACCGCTTGAGGCGAGTAGTGGCTACACCTTC. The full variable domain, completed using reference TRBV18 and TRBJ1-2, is NAGVMQNPRHLVRRRGQEARLRCSPMKGHSHVYWYRQLPEEGLKFMVYLQKENIIDESGMPKERFSAEFPKEGPSILRIQQVVRGDSAAYFCASSPLEASSGYTFGSGTRLTVV.

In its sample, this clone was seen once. The CDR3 nucleotides are TGTGCCAGCAGTCAACCGGGACTGGAGGCTTTCTTT. Translation: CASSQPGLEAFF. The genes are TRBV6-5 and TRBJ1-1; D is possibly TRBD1 (5 bases). In germline, CDR1 is MNHEY, CDR2 SVGAGI. This CDR3 contains 12 residues. V was clipped by 5 bases and J by 11 bases, with 15 bases between them.

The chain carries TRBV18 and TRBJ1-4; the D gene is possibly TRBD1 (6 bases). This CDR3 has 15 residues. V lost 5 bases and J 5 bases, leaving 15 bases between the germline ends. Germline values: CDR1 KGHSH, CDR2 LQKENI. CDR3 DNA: TGTGCCAGCTCATCCCAACAGGGCAGAAATGAAAAACTGTTTTTT. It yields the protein CASSSQQGRNEKLFF.

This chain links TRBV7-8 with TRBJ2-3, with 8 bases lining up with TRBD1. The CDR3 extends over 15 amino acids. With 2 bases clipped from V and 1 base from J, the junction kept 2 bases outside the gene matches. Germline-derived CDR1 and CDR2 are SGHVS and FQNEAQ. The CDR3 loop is CASSLQGAGTDTQYF. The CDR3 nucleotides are TGTGCCAGCAGCTTACAGGGGGCCGGCACAGATACGCAGTATTTT.

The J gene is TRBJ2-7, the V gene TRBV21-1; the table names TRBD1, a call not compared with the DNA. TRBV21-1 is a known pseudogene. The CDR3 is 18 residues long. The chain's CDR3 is CASSRCVGQAAASYEQYF. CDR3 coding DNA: TGTGCCAGCAGCCGTTGCGTCGGACAGGCGGCTGCCTCCTACGAGCAGTACTTC.

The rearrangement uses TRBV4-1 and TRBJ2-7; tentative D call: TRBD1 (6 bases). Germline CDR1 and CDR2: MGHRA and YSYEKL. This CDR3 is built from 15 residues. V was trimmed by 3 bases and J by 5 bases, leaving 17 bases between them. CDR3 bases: TGCGCCAGCAGCCAGGTCCGCCAGGGGATCCACGAGCAGTACTTC. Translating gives CASSQVRQGIHEQYF.

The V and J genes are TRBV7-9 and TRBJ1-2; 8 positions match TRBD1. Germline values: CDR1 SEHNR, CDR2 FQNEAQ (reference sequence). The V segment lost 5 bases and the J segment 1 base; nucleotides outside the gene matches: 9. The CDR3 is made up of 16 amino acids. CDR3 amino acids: CASSIKQGVYNYGYTF. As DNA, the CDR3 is TGTGCCAGCAGCATTAAACAGGGGGTATATAACTATGGCTACACCTTC.

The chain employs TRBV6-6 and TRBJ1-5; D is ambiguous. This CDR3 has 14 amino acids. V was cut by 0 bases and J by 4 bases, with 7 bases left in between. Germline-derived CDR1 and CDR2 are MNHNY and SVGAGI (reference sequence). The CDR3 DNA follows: TGTGCCAGCAGTTACTCGAGGGAGAATCAGCCCCAGCATTTT. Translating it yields CASSYSRENQPQHF.

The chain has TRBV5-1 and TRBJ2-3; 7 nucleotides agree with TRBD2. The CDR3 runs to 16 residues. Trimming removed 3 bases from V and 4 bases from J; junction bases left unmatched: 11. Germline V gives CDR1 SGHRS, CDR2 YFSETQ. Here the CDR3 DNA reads TGCGCCAGCAGCTCAAATCCAGCGGGGTGGTCAGATACGCAGTATTTT. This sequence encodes CASSSNPAGWSDTQYF. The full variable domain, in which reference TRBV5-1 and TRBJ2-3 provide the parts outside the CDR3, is KAGVTQTPRYLIKTRGQQVTLSCSPISGHRSVSWYQQTPGQGLQFLFEYFSETQRNKGNFPGRFSGRQFSNSRSEMNVSTLELGDSALYLCASSSNPAGWSDTQYFGPGTRLTVL.